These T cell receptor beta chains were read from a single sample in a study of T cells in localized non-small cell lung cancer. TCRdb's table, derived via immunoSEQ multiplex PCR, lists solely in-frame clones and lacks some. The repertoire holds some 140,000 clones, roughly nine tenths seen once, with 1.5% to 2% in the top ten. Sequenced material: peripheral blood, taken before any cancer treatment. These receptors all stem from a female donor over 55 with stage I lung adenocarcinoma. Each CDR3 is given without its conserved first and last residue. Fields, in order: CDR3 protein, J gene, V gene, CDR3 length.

CDR3: ASSQEASSYNEQF; J: TRBJ2-1; V: TRBV7-2; length: 13
CDR3: ASSEAGVSEQY; J: TRBJ2-7; V: TRBV10-1; length: 11
CDR3: ASSLASGSPYEQY; J: TRBJ2-7; V: TRBV5-4; length: 13
CDR3: AWLGHFEALH; J: TRBJ1-6; V: TRBV30; length: 10
CDR3: ASSFGAGGHTGELF; J: TRBJ2-2; V: TRBV5-5; length: 14
CDR3: ASSLGGAGNQETQY; J: TRBJ2-5; V: TRBV5-6; length: 14
CDR3: ASSLTEEQF; J: TRBJ2-1; V: TRBV7-9; length: 9
CDR3: ASSSTGNYGYT; J: TRBJ1-2; V: TRBV5-6; length: 11
CDR3: SARGGTEAF; J: TRBJ1-1; V: TRBV20-1; length: 9
CDR3: ATSRARGGYEQY; J: TRBJ2-7; V: TRBV15; length: 12
CDR3: ASSLNQGGGYT; J: TRBJ1-2; V: TRBV28; length: 11
CDR3: ASSLGTGTQETQY; J: TRBJ2-5; V: TRBV5-1; length: 13
CDR3: ASSLFGVGDTQY; J: TRBJ2-3; V: TRBV6-5; length: 12
CDR3: ASSEYLTGELF; J: TRBJ2-2; V: TRBV6-1; length: 11
CDR3: ASSEGGTSGISGELF; J: TRBJ2-2; V: TRBV2; length: 15
CDR3: ASTDRTYKEQF; J: TRBJ2-1; V: TRBV19; length: 11
CDR3: ASSIRWDNSTDTQY; J: TRBJ2-3; V: TRBV19; length: 14
CDR3: ASRGGQTDTQY; J: TRBJ2-3; V: TRBV28; length: 11
CDR3: ASSIWGGVTGYEQY; J: TRBJ2-7; V: TRBV19; length: 14
CDR3: ASRPGQRRTGNTIY; J: TRBJ1-3; V: TRBV5-1; length: 14
CDR3: ASSQAAGRQETQY; J: TRBJ2-5; V: TRBV18; length: 13
CDR3: ASSVDAYGETQY; J: TRBJ2-5; V: TRBV9; length: 12
CDR3: ASSSGTGRNQPQH; J: TRBJ1-5; V: TRBV2; length: 13
CDR3: ASGRWDEQF; J: TRBJ2-1; V: TRBV19; length: 9
CDR3: ASSMAGALGEQF; J: TRBJ2-1; V: TRBV18; length: 12
CDR3: ASSITGTGYLDEQF; J: TRBJ2-1; V: TRBV11-2; length: 14
CDR3: ASSLMRLRSYEQY; J: TRBJ2-7; V: TRBV7-8; length: 13